This TCR beta chain was recovered during a study of T cell repertoires in cytomegalovirus infection. Study in general: A matching HLA type, together with CMV infection, was signaled by public TCR beta signatures.

TCRdb reanalysed the reads using MiXCR and keeps one entry per CDR3 protein. The sample holds over 450,000 distinct CDR3 sequences, approximately 11% seen once. Study conclusions and caveats: Carriers of CMV and the relevant HLA type were discriminated by public TCR beta frequency. In two of eight donors, the top clonotype was HLA-C-restricted CMV-specific.

This clonotype has ten or more counts. Its antigen is as yet unknown. Trimming left V 1 base short and J 2 bases short, with 10 bases between. This CDR3 is 15 amino acids long. The germline CDR1 and CDR2 sequences are SGHAT and FQNNGV. This chain connects TRBV11-2 to TRBJ2-3; TRBD1 or TRBD2 may be the D gene (5 bases each). This clonotype was obtained from a human donor in good health (CMV status not recorded). Some clones in this sample may be carry-over from other donors' samples. The specimen sequenced was PBMCs. CDR3: CASSLVGPATDTQYF. In DNA, the CDR3 is TGTGCCAGCAGCTTAGTGGGACCTGCCACAGATACGCAGTATTTT.